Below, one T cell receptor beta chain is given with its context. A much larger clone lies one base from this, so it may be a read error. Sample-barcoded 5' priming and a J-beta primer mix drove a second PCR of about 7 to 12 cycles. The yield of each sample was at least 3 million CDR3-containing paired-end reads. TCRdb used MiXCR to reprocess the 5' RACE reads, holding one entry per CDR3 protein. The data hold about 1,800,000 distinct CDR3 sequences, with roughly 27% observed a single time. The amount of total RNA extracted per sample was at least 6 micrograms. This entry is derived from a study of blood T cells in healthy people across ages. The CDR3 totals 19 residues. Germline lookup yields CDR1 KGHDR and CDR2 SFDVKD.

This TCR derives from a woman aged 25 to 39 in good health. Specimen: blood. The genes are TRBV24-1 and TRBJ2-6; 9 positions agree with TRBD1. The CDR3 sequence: CATSDPSGHRGPGANVRTF. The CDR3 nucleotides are TGTGCCACCAGTGATCCCTCCGGCCACAGGGGGCCTGGGGCCAACGTCCGGACTTTC.